Given below is one TCR beta chain in context. Its antigen is still unknown. Germline lookup yields CDR1 MNHEY and CDR2 SMNVEV (reference sequence). The CDR3 length is 14 residues. V trimming: 4 bases; J trimming: 7 bases; junction bases outside the gene matches: 7. The data derive from a study of cytomegalovirus exposure and HLA in healthy donors. Whole-study results and caveats: Accurate prediction of most subjects' HLA-A and HLA-B alleles from TCR beta sequences was reported.

The study ran its PCR with 60 Vbeta and 13 Jbeta primers. The repertoire was sequenced with immunoSEQ multiplex PCR; TCRdb's copy has only in-frame clones and lacks some. The data show approximately 76,000 clones, 79% seen once. J is TRBJ1-1 and V is TRBV27; 9 positions match TRBD1. The receptor was isolated from a man in his thirties or forties in good health and CMV-seronegative. Sequenced input: PBMCs. The CDR3 is CASSYGTGNGEAFF. The CDR3 DNA follows: TGTGCCAGCAGTTACGGGACAGGGAATGGTGAAGCTTTCTTT.